This entry describes one T cell receptor beta chain. As yet, its antigen is unknown. This specimen comes from a study of T cell responses to AZD1222 COVID-19 vaccine. Study information: Pooling covered second doses at about 4 or about 12 weeks. The study, taken as a whole, reports: Females outnumbered males among donors, who were mostly white British; clonal diversity was possibly underestimated. CD4 TCRs linked to vaccination spanned spike, dominating at 160-218 and 743-854.

Measured with immunoSEQ multiplex PCR; TCRdb has only the in-frame clones, and not every one. Seen here are about 160,000 clones, more than 85% observed once, and the top ten hold more than 0.8%. Losses at the gene ends were 5 bases for V and 0 bases for J; bases not matched to a gene: 9. Germline lookup yields CDR1 LNHDA and CDR2 SQIVND (reference sequence). This CDR3 spans 16 amino acids. The V gene is TRBV19, the J gene TRBJ1-1; 7 bases align to TRBD1. The sample was peripheral blood, taken on day 0 of AZD1222 vaccination. The TCR comes from an adult in good health. Written as DNA, the CDR3 is TGTGCCAGTAGTTCCGGGACAGCTCGGGTGAACACTGAAGCTTTCTTT. Amino acids: CASSSGTARVNTEAFF. Filled out from reference TRBV19 and TRBJ1-1, the complete variable domain reads DGGITQSPKYLFRKEGQNVTLSCEQNLNHDAMYWYRQDPGQGLRLIYYSQIVNDFQKGDIAEGYSVSREKKESFPLTVTSAQKNPTAFYLCASSSGTARVNTEAFFGQGTRLTVV.